The source of this T cell receptor (beta chain) is a study of CXCR3-negative and CXCR3-positive naive CD8 T cells. Regarding the study as a whole: Naive CXCR3-negative cells resembled naive CXCR3-positive cells in TRBV-TRBJ usage; memory cells differed.

It was by 5' RACE with UMI labels that the TRB cDNA libraries were prepared. One entry per CDR3 protein, without DNA, is what TCRdb gives after re-calling the 5' RACE reads. This sample's table reports approximately 100,000 distinct CDR3 sequences. The CDR3 is 16 residues long. Looked up from germline, CDR1 is MNHNY and CDR2 is SVGAGI (reference sequence). As for this clonotype: Its antigen is unidentified.

The chain carries TRBV6-6 and TRBJ2-1. This clonotype originated in a human donor in good health. Some clones in this sample may be carry-over from other donors' samples. Sequencing used naive CXCR3- CD8+ T cells from blood. Subset here: CD45RO-CCR7+CD27+CD95- naive CD8+ T cells lacking CXCR3 (TNR3-). CDR3: CASSYSLARSYNEQFF.